The sequence of this T cell receptor beta chain was determined in a study of tumor-infiltrating lymphocytes in oesophageal squamous cell carcinoma. TCRdb analysed the PCR reads with MiXCR anew, one entry per CDR3 protein. The sample shows some 9,800 distinct CDR3 sequences, roughly 64% of them seen only once. This clonotype showed up just once. V lost 5 bases and J lost 13; bases outside the gene matches: 14. The CDR3 runs to 15 residues. Input material: esophageal tumor tissue. The clonotype originates from a female donor with esophageal squamous cell carcinoma. This chain uses TRBV12-3 or TRBV12-4 with TRBJ2-4; the match to TRBD1 covers 10 bases. The CDR3 is CASSTPGTGAREQYF. CDR3 sequence (DNA): TGTGCCAGCAGTACACCCGGGACAGGGGCTAGGGAGCAGTACTTC.